Below, one T cell receptor beta chain is given with its context. Its matching antigen is unknown. Data came from immunoSEQ multiplex PCR; TCRdb stores just in-frame clones and leaves some out. Here the sample spans roughly 190,000 clones, more than 75% being singletons. The entry originates in a study of T cell responses to AZD1222 COVID-19 vaccine. Study at large: Pooling of second doses given at about 4 or about 12 weeks was done.

The study's findings and limits: Nearly half of unique spike-specific TCRs reportedly avoided B.1.351 and B.1.1.7 mutated regions.

Germline values: CDR1 MNHEY, CDR2 SMNVEV (reference sequence). This CDR3 spans 14 amino acids. The J segment lost 4 bases and the V segment lost 4 bases, leaving 3 bases of the junction unmatched. The specimen comprised peripheral blood, sampled on day 0 of AZD1222 vaccination. This sequence originates from an adult in good health. The gene calls are TRBV27 and TRBJ2-7; 11 nucleotides agree with TRBD2. The CDR3 sequence is CASSWVAGGYEQYF. The CDR3 coding sequence is TGTGCCAGCAGTTGGGTAGCGGGAGGGTACGAGCAGTACTTC.